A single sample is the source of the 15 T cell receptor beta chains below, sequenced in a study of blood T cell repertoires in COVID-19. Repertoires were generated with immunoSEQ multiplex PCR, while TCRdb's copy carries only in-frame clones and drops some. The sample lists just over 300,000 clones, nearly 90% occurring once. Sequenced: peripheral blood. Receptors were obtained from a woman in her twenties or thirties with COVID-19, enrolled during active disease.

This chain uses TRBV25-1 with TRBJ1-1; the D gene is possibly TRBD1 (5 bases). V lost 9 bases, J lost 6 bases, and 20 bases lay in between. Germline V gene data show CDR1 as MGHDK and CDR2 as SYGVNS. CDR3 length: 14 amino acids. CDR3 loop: CASSQRGAYAEAFF. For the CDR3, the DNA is TGTGCCAGTAGCCAAAGGGGTGCATATGCTGAAGCTTTCTTT.

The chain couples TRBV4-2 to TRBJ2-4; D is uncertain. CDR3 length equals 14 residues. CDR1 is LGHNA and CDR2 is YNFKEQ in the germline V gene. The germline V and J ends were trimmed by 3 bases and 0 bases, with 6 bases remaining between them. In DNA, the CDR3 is TGTGCCAGCAGCCAGGTACTAGCCAAAAACATTCAGTACTTC. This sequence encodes CASSQVLAKNIQYF.

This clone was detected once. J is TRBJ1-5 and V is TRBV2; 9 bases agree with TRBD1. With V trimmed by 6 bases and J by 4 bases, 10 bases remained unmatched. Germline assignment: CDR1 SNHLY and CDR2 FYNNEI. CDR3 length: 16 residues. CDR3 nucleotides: TGTGCCAGCAGCGGGGACAGGGCCGCGGGGAATCAGCCCCAGCATTTT. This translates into CASSGDRAAGNQPQHF.

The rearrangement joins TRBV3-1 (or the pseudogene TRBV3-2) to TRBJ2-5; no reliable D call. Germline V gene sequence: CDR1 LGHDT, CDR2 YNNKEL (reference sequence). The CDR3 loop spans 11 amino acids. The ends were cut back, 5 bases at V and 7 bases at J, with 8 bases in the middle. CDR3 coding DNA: TGTGCCAGCAGCAACTCTGGGACCCAGTACTTC. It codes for CASSNSGTQYF.

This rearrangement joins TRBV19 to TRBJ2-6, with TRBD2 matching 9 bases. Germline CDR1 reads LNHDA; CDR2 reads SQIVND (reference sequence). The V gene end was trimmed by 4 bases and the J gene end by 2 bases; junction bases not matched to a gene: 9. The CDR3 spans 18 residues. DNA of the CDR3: TGTGCCAGTAGTACTCTGTTGCGGGGGGGCGCTGGGGCCAACGTCCTGACTTTC. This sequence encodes CASSTLLRGGAGANVLTF.

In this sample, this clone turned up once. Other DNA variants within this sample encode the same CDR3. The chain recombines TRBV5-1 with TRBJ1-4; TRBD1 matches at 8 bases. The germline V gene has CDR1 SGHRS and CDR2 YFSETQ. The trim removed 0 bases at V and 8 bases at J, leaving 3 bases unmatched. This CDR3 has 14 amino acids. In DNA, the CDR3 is TGCGCCAGCAGCTTGGACAGGGGGGACGAAAAACTGTTTTTT. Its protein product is CASSLDRGDEKLFF.

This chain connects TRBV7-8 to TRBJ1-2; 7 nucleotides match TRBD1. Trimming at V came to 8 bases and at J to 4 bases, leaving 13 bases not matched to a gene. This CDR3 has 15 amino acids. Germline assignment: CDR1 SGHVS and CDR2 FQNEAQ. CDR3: CASLGPAQGLYGYTF. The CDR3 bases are TGTGCCAGCCTAGGACCAGCACAGGGGCTCTATGGCTACACCTTC.

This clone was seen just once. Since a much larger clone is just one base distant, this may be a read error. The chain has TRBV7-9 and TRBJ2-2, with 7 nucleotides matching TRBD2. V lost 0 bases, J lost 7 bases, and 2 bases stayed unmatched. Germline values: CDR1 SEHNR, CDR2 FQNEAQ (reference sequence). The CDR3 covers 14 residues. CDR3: CASSLAGEGGELFF. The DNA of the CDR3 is TGTGCCAGCAGCTTAGCAGGGGAGGGCGGGGAGCTGTTTTTT.

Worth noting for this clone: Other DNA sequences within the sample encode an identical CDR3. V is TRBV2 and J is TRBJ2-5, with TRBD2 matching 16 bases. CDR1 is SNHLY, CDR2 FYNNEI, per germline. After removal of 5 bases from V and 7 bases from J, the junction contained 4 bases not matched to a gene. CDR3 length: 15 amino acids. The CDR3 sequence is CASSPGTSGGGTQYF. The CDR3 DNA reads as TGTGCCAGCAGTCCCGGGACTAGCGGGGGGGGGACCCAGTACTTC.

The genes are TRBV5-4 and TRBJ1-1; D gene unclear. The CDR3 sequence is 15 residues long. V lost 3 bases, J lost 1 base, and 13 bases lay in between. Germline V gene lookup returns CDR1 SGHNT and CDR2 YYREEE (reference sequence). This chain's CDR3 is CASSWRPGSNTEAFF. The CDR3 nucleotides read TGTGCCAGCAGCTGGAGGCCGGGTTCGAACACTGAAGCTTTCTTT. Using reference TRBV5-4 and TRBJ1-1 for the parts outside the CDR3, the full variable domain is ETGVTQSPTHLIKTRGQQVTLRCSSQSGHNTVSWYQQALGQGPQFIFQYYREEENGRGNFPPRFSGLQFPNYSSELNVNALELDDSALYLCASSWRPGSNTEAFFGQGTRLTVV.

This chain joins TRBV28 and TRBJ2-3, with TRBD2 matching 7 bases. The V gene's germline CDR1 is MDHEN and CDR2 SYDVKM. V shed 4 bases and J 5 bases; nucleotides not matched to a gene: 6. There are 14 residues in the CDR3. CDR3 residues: CASSSPGGGDTQYF. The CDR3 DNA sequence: TGTGCCAGCAGTTCCCCTGGGGGGGGAGATACGCAGTATTTT. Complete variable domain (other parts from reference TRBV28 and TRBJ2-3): DVKVTQSSRYLVKRTGEKVFLECVQDMDHENMFWYRQDPGLGLRLIYFSYDVKMKEKGDIPEGYSVSREKKERFSLILESASTNQTSMYLCASSSPGGGDTQYFGPGTRLTVL.

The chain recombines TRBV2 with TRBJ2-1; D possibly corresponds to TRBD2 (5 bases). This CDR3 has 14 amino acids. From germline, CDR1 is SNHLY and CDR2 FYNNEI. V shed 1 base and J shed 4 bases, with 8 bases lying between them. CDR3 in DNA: TGTGCCAGCAGTGAAGGAGCGGCGTACAATGAGCAGTTCTTC. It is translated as CASSEGAAYNEQFF.

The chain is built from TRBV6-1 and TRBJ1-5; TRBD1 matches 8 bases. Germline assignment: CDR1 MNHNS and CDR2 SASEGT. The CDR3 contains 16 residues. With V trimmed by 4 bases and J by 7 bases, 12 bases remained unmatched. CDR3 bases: TGTGCCAGCAGTGCGTCGGACAGGGCGTATTGGCAGCCCCAGCATTTT. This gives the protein CASSASDRAYWQPQHF.

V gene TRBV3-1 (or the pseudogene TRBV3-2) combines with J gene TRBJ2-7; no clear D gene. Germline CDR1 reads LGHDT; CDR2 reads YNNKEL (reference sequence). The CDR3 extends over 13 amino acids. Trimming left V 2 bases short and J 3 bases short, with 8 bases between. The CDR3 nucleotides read TGTGCCAGCAGCCAATCACCCGGCTACGAGCAGTACGTC. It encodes CASSQSPGYEQYV.

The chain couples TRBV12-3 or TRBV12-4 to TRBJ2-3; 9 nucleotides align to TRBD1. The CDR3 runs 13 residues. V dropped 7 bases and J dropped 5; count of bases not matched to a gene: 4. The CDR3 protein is CASKQGAGDTQYF. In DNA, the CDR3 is TGTGCCAGCAAACAGGGGGCCGGAGATACGCAGTATTTT.